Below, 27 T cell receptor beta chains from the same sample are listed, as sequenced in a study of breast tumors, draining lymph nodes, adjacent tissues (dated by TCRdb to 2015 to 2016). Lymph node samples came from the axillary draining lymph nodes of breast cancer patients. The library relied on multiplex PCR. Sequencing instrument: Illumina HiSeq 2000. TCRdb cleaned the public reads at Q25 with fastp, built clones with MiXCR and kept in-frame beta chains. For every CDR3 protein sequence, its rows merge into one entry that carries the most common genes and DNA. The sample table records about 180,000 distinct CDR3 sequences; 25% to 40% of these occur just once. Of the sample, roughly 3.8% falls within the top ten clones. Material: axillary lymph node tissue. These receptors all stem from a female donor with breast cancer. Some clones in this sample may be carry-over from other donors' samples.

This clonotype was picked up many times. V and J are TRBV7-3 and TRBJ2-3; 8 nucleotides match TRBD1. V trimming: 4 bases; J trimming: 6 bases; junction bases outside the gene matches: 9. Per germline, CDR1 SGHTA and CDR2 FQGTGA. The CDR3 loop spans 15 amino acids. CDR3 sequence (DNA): TGTGCCAGCAGCTCAGGACAGGGAATCACCGATACGCAGTATTTT. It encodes CASSSGQGITDTQYF.

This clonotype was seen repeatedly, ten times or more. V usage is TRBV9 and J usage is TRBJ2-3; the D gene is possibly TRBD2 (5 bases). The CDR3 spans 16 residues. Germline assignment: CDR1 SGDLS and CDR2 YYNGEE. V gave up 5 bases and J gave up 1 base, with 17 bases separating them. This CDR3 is CASSAGNPTGTDTQYF. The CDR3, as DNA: TGTGCCAGCAGTGCCGGGAACCCTACCGGCACAGATACGCAGTATTTT.

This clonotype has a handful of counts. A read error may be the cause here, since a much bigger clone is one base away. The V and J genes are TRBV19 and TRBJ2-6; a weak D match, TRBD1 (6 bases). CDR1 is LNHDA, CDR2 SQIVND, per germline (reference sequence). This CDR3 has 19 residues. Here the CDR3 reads CASSIAIAGAHSGANALTF. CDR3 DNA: TGTGCCAGTAGTATAGCCATCGCAGGGGCCCACTCTGGGGCCAACGCCCTGACTTTC.

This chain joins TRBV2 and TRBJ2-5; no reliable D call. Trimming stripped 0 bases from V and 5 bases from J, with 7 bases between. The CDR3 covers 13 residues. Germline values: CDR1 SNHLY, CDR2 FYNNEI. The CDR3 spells CASSEAYGETQYF. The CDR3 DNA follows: TGTGCCAGCAGTGAAGCGTATGGGGAGACCCAGTACTTC. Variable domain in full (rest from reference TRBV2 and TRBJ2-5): EPEVTQTPSHQVTQMGQEVILRCVPISNHLYFYWYRQILGQKVEFLVSFYNNEISEKSEIFDDQFSVERPDGSNFTLKIRSTKLEDSAMYFCASSEAYGETQYFGPGTRLLVL.

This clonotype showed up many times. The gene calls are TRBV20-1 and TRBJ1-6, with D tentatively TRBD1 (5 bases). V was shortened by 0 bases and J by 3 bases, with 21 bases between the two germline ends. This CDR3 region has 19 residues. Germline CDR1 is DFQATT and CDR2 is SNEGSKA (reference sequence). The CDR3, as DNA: TGCAGTGCTAGAGATCGAACGGTATGGGGGGTTAGCTATAATTCACCCCTCCACTTT. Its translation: CSARDRTVWGVSYNSPLHF.

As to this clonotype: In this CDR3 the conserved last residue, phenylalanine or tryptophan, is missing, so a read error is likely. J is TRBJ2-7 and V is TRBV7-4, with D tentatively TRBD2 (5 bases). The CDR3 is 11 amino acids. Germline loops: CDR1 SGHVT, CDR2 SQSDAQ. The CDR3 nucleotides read TGCGCCAGCAGCTGTAGACTATTCCAGTACCTC. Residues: CASSCRLFQYL.

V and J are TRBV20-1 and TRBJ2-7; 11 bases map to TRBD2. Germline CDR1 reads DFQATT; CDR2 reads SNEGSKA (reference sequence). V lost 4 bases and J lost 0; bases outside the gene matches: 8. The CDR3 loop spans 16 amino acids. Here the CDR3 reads CSATPTSGIYSYEQYF. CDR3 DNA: TGCAGTGCTACACCGACTAGCGGGATCTACTCCTACGAGCAGTACTTC.

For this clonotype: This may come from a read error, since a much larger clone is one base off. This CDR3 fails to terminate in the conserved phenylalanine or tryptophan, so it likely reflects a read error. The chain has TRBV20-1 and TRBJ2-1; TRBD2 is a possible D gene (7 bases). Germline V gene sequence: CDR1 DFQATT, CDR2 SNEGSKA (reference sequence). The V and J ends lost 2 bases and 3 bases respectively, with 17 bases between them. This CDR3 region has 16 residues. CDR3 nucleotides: TGCAGTGCTAGAAGGGGGGGGGGCTTCCTCTACAATGAGCAGTTCCTC. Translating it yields CSARRGGGFLYNEQFL.

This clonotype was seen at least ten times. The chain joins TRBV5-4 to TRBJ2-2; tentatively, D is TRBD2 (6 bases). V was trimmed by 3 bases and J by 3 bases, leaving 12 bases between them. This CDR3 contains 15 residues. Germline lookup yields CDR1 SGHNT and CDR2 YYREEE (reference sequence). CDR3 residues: CASSSRGIDTGELFF. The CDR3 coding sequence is TGTGCCAGCAGCTCCCGGGGGATCGACACCGGGGAGCTGTTTTTT.

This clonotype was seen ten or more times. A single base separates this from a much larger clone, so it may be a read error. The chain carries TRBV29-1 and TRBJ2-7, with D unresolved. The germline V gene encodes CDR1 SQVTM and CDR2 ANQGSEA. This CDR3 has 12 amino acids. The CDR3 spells CSVDDNNYEQCF. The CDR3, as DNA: TGCAGCGTTGACGACAACAACTACGAGCAGTGCTTC.

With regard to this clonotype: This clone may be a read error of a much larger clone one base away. As DNA, the CDR3 is TGCGCCAGCAGCTTGGAAGGGGCTGATCACCCCCAGCATTTT. Translated: CASSLEGADHPQHF. This chain joins TRBV5-1 and TRBJ1-5, with TRBD1 as a possible D gene (5 bases). Germline values: CDR1 SGHRS, CDR2 YFSETQ. This CDR3 has 14 amino acids.

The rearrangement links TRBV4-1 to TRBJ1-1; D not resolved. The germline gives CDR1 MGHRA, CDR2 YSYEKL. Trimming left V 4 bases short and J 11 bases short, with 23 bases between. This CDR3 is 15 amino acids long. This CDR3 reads CASSRITSGDNGAFF. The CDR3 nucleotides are TGCGCCAGCAGCCGGATCACGTCGGGTGACAACGGGGCTTTCTTT.

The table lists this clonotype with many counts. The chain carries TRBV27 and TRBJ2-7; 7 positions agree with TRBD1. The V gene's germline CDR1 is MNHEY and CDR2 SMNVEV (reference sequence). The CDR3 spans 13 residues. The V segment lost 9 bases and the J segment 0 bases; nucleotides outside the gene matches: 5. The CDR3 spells CASHRTGSYEQYF. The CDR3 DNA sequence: TGTGCCAGTCATCGGACAGGCTCCTACGAGCAGTACTTC.

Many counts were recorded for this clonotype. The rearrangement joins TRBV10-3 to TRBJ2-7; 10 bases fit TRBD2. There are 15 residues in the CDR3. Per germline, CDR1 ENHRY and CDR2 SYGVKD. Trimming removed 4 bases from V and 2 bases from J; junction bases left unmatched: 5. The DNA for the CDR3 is TGTGCCATCAGTGCTACTAGCGGGACCGCCTACGAGCAGTACTTC. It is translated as CAISATSGTAYEQYF.

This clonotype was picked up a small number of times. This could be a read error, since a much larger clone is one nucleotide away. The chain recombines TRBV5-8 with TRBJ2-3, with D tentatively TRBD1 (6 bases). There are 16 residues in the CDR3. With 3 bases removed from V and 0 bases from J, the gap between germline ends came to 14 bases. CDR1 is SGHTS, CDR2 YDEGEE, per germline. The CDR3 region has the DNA TGTGCCAGCAGCTCCGGACAGCCCGCTAGCACAGATACGCAGTATTTT. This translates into CASSSGQPASTDTQYF. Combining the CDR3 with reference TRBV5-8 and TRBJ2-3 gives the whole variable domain EAGVTQSPTHLIKTRGQQATLRCSPISGHTSVYWYQQALGLGLQFLLWYDEGEERNRGNFPPRFSGRQFPNYSSELNVNALELEDSALYLCASSSGQPASTDTQYFGPGTRLTVL.

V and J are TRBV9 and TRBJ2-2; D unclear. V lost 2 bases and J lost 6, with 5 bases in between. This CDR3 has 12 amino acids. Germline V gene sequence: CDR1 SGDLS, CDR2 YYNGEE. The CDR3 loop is CASSVGSGELFF. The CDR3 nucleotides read TGTGCCAGCAGCGTCGGATCCGGGGAGCTGTTTTTT.

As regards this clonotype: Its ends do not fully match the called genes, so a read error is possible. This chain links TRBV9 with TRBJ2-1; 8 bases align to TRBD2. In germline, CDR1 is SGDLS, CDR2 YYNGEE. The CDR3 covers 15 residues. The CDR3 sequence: CASSPPGLGDNGQFF. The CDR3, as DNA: TGTGCCAGCAGCCCACCGGGACTAGGGGACAATGGGCAGTTCTTC.

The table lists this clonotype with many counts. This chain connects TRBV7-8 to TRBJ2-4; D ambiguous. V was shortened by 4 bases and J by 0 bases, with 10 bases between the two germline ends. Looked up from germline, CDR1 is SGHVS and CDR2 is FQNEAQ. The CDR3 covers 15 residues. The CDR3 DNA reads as TGTGCCAGCAGCTCAATTCACTTAGCCAAAAACATTCAGTACTTC. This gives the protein CASSSIHLAKNIQYF. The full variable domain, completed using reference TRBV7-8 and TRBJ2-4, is GAGVSQSPRYKVAKRGQDVALRCDPISGHVSLFWYQQALGQGPEFLTYFQNEAQLDKSGLPSDRFFAERPEGSVSTLKIQRTQQEDSAVYLCASSSIHLAKNIQYFGAGTRLSVL.

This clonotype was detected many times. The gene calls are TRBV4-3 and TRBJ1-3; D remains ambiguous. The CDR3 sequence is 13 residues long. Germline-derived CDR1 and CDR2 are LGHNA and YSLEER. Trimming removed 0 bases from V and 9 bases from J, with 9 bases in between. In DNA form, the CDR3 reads TGCGCCAGCAGCCAAGAAGGGAGAGGCACCATATATTTT. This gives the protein CASSQEGRGTIYF.

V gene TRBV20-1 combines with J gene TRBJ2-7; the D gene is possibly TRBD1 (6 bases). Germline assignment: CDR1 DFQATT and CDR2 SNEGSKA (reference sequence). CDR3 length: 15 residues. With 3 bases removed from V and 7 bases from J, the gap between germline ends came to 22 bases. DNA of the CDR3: TGCAGTGCTAGTCCACAGGGACACCCAAAAAGGGAGCAGTACTTC. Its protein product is CSASPQGHPKREQYF.

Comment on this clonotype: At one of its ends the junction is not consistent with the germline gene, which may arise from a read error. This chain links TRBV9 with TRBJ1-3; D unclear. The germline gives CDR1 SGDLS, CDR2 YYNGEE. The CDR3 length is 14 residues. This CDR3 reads CASSVPSGGSTIYF. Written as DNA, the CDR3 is TGTGCCAGCAGCGTACCCTCCGGCGGAAGCACCATATATTTT.

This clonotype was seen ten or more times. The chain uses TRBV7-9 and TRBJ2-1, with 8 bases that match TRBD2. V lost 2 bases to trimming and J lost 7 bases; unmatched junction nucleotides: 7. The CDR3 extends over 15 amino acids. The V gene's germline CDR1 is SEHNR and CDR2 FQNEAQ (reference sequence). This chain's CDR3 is CASSLKAGGRNEQFF. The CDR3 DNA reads TGTGCCAGCAGCTTAAAGGCGGGAGGTCGGAATGAGCAGTTCTTC.

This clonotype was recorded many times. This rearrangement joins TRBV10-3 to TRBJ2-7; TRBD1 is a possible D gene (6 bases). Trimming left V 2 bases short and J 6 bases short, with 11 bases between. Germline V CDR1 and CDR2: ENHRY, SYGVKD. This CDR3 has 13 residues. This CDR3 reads CAISEEQGSEQYF. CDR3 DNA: TGTGCCATCAGTGAGGAACAGGGCTCCGAGCAGTACTTC.

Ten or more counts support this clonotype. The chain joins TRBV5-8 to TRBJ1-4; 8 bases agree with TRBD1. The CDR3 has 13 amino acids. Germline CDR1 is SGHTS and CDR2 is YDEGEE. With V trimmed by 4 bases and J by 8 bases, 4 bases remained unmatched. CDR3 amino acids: CASSTQGEEKLFF. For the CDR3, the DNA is TGTGCCAGCAGCACACAGGGGGAAGAAAAACTGTTTTTT.

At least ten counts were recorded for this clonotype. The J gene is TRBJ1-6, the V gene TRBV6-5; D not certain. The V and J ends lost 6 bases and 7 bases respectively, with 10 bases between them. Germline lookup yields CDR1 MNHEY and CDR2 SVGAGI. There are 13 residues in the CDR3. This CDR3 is CASRTPQNSPLHF. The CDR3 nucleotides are TGTGCCAGCAGGACTCCACAAAATTCACCCCTCCACTTT.

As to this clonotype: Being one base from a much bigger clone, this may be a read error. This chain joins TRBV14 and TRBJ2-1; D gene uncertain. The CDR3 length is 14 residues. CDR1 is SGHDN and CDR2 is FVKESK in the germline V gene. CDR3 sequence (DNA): TGTGCCAGCAGCGGCCCGGACCGTCGCAATGAGCAGTCCTTC. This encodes CASSGPDRRNEQSF.

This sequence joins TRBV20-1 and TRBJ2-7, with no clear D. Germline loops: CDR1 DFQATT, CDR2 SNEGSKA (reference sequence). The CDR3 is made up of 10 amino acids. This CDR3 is CSAVPYEQYF. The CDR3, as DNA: TGCAGCGCCGTTCCGTACGAGCAGTACTTC.